The clone carrying this T cell receptor (beta chain) was observed at least ten times. CDR3 length: 16 residues. Trimming took 7 bases from V and 4 from J; bases not matched to a gene: 13. The germline V gene encodes CDR1 LNHDA and CDR2 SQIVND (reference sequence). TCR beta CDR3 regions were amplified from RNA transcripts. An initial RT-PCR round employing HTBI primers preceded a second-round multiplex PCR. TCRdb ran MiXCR on the multiplex PCR reads and lists one entry per CDR3 protein. The sample lists 900,000 to 1,200,000 distinct CDR3 sequences; about two fifths were seen once. The data stem from a study of Graves' ophthalmopathy and Graves' hyperthyroidism.

The chain carries TRBV19 and TRBJ2-5, with 9 bases fitting TRBD1. Sequenced material: peripheral blood or thyroid tissue (not recorded which). This TCR was recovered from an adult man with Graves' hyperthyroidism. The CDR3 sequence is CASTRGTGLSGETQYF. CDR3 sequence (DNA): TGTGCCAGTACCCGTGGGACAGGGCTTTCAGGAGAGACCCAGTACTTC.